This TCR beta chain was retrieved from a study of cytomegalovirus exposure and HLA in healthy donors. Study overall: As an earlier analysis found, roughly 180 million T cells yielded 117 million unique TCR beta sequences.

The primer mix had 60 Vbeta and 13 Jbeta primers. Measured with immunoSEQ multiplex PCR; TCRdb has only the in-frame clones, and not every one. The listing contains under 200,000 clones. The germline gives CDR1 KGHSH, CDR2 LQKENI. The junction had 4 bases not matched to a gene; V was cut back by 3 bases and J by 4 bases. The CDR3 consists of 15 residues. Sequencing was performed on PBMCs. The chain is built from TRBV18 and TRBJ2-2; 8 positions agree with TRBD2. This clonotype was obtained from a woman aged 18-29 years in good health and CMV-seropositive. In nucleotides, the CDR3 is TGTGCCAGCTCACCCCCTCGGGGGGGCACCGGGGAGCTGTTTTTT. This codes for CASSPPRGGTGELFF.